Presented here are 31 T cell receptor beta chains from one specimen sequenced in a study of blood T cell repertoires in COVID-19. Clones were read by immunoSEQ multiplex PCR, and TCRdb kept only the in-frame ones, dropping some. Of a few hundred thousand clones detected, around 90% appear once; the ten largest clones hold 2.9%. The sample consisted of peripheral blood. These receptors were collected from a woman aged 25 to 39 with COVID-19, enrolled during active disease.

In this sample, this clone turned up a few times. The chain links TRBV19 to TRBJ2-4; 8 bases are a match to TRBD1. J gave up 5 bases and V 10 bases, and 7 bases lay outside the gene matches. The germline V gene has CDR1 LNHDA and CDR2 SQIVND (reference sequence). There are 13 residues in the CDR3. CDR3 in DNA: TGTGCCACCCAGGACAGGGTTGAAAACATTCAGTACTTC. Translating it yields CATQDRVENIQYF.

The V call is TRBV5-1, the J call TRBJ2-6, with TRBD1 identical over 7 bases. From germline, CDR1 is SGHRS and CDR2 YFSETQ. The CDR3 length is 16 residues. Unmatched junction bases numbered 8, after V lost 4 bases and J lost 4 bases. The CDR3 DNA reads as TGCGCCAGCAGCGCAACTACAGGGGACGGGGCCAACGTCCTGACTTTC. Translation: CASSATTGDGANVLTF.

This chain connects TRBV27 to TRBJ1-2, with a weak D call TRBD1 (6 bases). The CDR3 is 15 residues long. Germline CDR1 is MNHEY and CDR2 is SMNVEV (reference sequence). V was clipped by 4 bases and J by 1 base, with 13 bases between them. CDR3: CASSSRTEFNYGYTF. The DNA of the CDR3 is TGTGCCAGCAGTTCAAGGACAGAGTTTAACTATGGCTACACCTTC.

The chain employs TRBV3-1 (or the pseudogene TRBV3-2) and TRBJ2-7, with TRBD2 matching over 9 bases. The V gene's germline CDR1 is LGHDT and CDR2 YNNKEL (reference sequence). Trimming took 3 bases from V and 10 from J; bases not matched to a gene: 10. There are 14 residues in the CDR3. The CDR3 protein is CASSQTYSGSEQYF. The CDR3 nucleotides read TGTGCCAGCAGCCAGACCTATAGCGGGAGTGAACAGTACTTC.

V usage is TRBV3-1 (or the pseudogene TRBV3-2) and J usage is TRBJ1-1; D is unclear. Germline assignment: CDR1 LGHDT and CDR2 YNNKEL (reference sequence). The germline V and J ends were trimmed by 1 base and 1 base, with 7 bases remaining between them. CDR3 length: 14 amino acids. CDR3 protein: CASSQGRGNTEAFF. The CDR3 DNA follows: TGTGCCAGCAGCCAAGGTCGGGGGAACACTGAAGCTTTCTTT.

The rearrangement uses TRBV24-1 and TRBJ2-7; D might be TRBD2 (5 bases). The CDR3 contains 15 residues. V lost 2 bases and J 0 bases, leaving 10 bases between the germline ends. Germline CDR1 KGHDR, CDR2 SFDVKD. CDR3 DNA sequence: TGTGCCACCAGTGATTCCGGACTGAGCTCCTACGAGCAGTACTTC. It translates to CATSDSGLSSYEQYF.

This chain joins TRBV27 and TRBJ1-1, with a tentative D call TRBD1 (6 bases). Trimming shortened V by 5 bases and J by 3 bases, and 16 bases separated the two germline ends. The CDR3 runs to 15 residues. Germline CDR1 MNHEY, CDR2 SMNVEV (reference sequence). The DNA of the CDR3 is TGTGCCAGCAGTCCCCCCCCCGCAGGGGACACTGAAGCTTTCTTT. Translated: CASSPPPAGDTEAFF.

The V call is TRBV5-1, the J call TRBJ1-1; no definite D call. CDR1 and CDR2 from the germline V gene are SGHRS and YFSETQ. V shed 0 bases and J shed 5 bases, with 11 bases lying between them. CDR3 length: 14 residues. For the CDR3, the DNA is TGCGCCAGCAGCTTGGGAGGGCGGGTAACTGAAGCTTTCTTT. Translated: CASSLGGRVTEAFF.

This rearrangement joins TRBV10-2 to TRBJ2-5; the match to TRBD1 covers 10 bases. The V segment lost 2 bases and the J segment 3 bases; nucleotides outside the gene matches: 9. CDR3 size: 17 residues. Looked up from germline, CDR1 is WSHSY and CDR2 is SAAADI. This CDR3 reads CASSENTPGQGKETQYF. CDR3 bases: TGCGCCAGCAGTGAGAACACCCCGGGACAGGGGAAAGAGACCCAGTACTTC.

This sequence joins TRBV29-1 and TRBJ1-1, with D possibly matching TRBD1 (6 bases). V was trimmed by 5 bases and J by 5 bases, leaving 18 bases between them. The CDR3 covers 14 residues. The germline V gene encodes CDR1 SQVTM and CDR2 ANQGSEA. The CDR3 sequence: CSVHLQGQRTEAFF. In nucleotides, the CDR3 is TGCAGCGTTCACCTCCAGGGGCAGAGGACTGAAGCTTTCTTT.

The J gene is TRBJ1-6, the V gene TRBV30; 11 bases are shared with TRBD1. Germline CDR1 is GTSNPN and CDR2 is SVGIG (reference sequence). The CDR3 is 13 amino acids. Germline trimming cut 8 bases from V and 9 bases from J; bases unmatched to any gene: 6. The CDR3 region is CAGAGTGGSPLHF. CDR3 nucleotide sequence: TGTGCCGGGGCCGGGACAGGGGGTTCACCCCTCCACTTT.

The V and J genes are TRBV9 and TRBJ2-1; possibly TRBD2 for D (5 bases). V lost 5 bases and J 5 bases, leaving 8 bases between the germline ends. Germline CDR1 is SGDLS and CDR2 is YYNGEE. This CDR3 has 12 residues. CDR3 region: CASRSGDNEQFF. The CDR3, as DNA: TGTGCCAGCAGAAGCGGTGACAATGAGCAGTTCTTC.

In this sample, this clone turned up once. J is TRBJ2-1 and V is TRBV6-5, with 11 bases lining up with TRBD2. Germline V lookup: CDR1 MNHEY, CDR2 SVGAGI. The CDR3 has 15 amino acids. The V segment lost 2 bases and the J segment 7 bases; nucleotides outside the gene matches: 4. This CDR3 reads CASSYEGLADNEQFF. In DNA form, the CDR3 reads TGTGCCAGCAGTTACGAGGGACTAGCGGATAATGAGCAGTTCTTC.

V gene TRBV3-1 (or the pseudogene TRBV3-2) combines with J gene TRBJ2-5; D is unclear. V lost 1 base and J lost 3, with 9 bases in between. Germline V gene data show CDR1 as LGHDT and CDR2 as YNNKEL (reference sequence). CDR3 length: 14 amino acids. CDR3 sequence reads: CASSQVSGKETQYF. For the CDR3, the DNA is TGTGCCAGCAGCCAAGTTTCAGGAAAAGAGACCCAGTACTTC.

This clone appeared a single time. V usage is TRBV30 and J usage is TRBJ2-1; 9 bases line up with TRBD2. Trimming removed 2 bases from V and 6 bases from J; junction bases left unmatched: 5. CDR3 length equals 14 residues. Germline V gives CDR1 GTSNPN, CDR2 SVGIG (reference sequence). The CDR3 region is CAWSPGLAPNEQFF. The DNA for the CDR3 is TGTGCCTGGAGTCCGGGACTAGCACCCAATGAGCAGTTCTTC.

CDR3: CASKGGTYNYNEQFF. In DNA, the CDR3 is TGTGCCAGCAAGGGAGGGACTTATAACTACAATGAGCAGTTCTTC. V and J are TRBV7-2 and TRBJ2-1; 7 bases line up with TRBD2. The V and J ends lost 7 bases and 3 bases, in that order; junction bases with no gene match: 9. Germline V gene lookup returns CDR1 SGHTA and CDR2 FQGNSA. The CDR3 contains 15 residues.

V usage is TRBV7-2 and J usage is TRBJ2-7; 9 nucleotides align to TRBD1. Germline CDR1 SGHTA, CDR2 FQGNSA. Trimming at V came to 3 bases and at J to 6 bases, leaving 3 bases not matched to a gene. The CDR3 has 13 residues. The CDR3 protein is CASSFWTGAEQYF. The DNA for the CDR3 is TGTGCCAGCAGCTTTTGGACAGGGGCCGAGCAGTACTTC.

The chain combines TRBV3-1 (or the pseudogene TRBV3-2) with TRBJ1-4; D call uncertain. Germline CDR1 LGHDT, CDR2 YNNKEL (reference sequence). This CDR3 region has 13 residues. Trimming removed 1 base from V and 7 bases from J, with 7 bases in between. In DNA, the CDR3 is TGTGCCAGCAGCCAAGCGCGGGCTGAAAAACTGTTTTTT. It yields the protein CASSQARAEKLFF.

This clone showed up just once. The rearrangement links TRBV24-1 to TRBJ1-5; no definite D call. Trimming pared 6 bases from V and 5 bases from J, leaving 7 bases between. Germline loops: CDR1 KGHDR, CDR2 SFDVKD. The CDR3 length is 12 residues. CDR3 nucleotides: TGTGCCACCAGTTATCGGGATCAGCCCCAGCATTTT. Translating gives CATSYRDQPQHF.

The rearrangement links TRBV12-3 or TRBV12-4 to TRBJ1-2; 8 bases are shared with TRBD1. The CDR3 length is 13 residues. Losses at the gene ends were 10 bases for V and 4 bases for J; bases not matched to a gene: 8. The CDR3 DNA sequence: TGTGCCATCCACCCGACAGGGGCCTATGGCTACACCTTC. Translated, it gives CAIHPTGAYGYTF.

The chain employs TRBV20-1 and TRBJ1-1, with D tentatively TRBD1 (6 bases). The CDR3 length is 15 residues. Trimming left V 3 bases short and J 2 bases short, with 16 bases between. From germline, CDR1 is DFQATT and CDR2 SNEGSKA (reference sequence). CDR3: CSASTRGLANTEAFF. The CDR3, as DNA: TGCAGTGCTAGTACCAGGGGCCTGGCTAACACTGAAGCTTTCTTT.

The chain employs TRBV10-2 and TRBJ2-7, with TRBD1 matching over 10 bases. The germline V gene has CDR1 WSHSY and CDR2 SAAADI. With V trimmed by 6 bases and J by 2 bases, 7 bases remained unmatched. CDR3 length: 15 amino acids. The CDR3 here is CASRYPGQGTYEQYF. CDR3 nucleotide sequence: TGCGCCAGCAGGTACCCGGGACAGGGGACCTACGAGCAGTACTTC.

This clone appeared a single time. The chain links TRBV9 to TRBJ1-3; 12 bases match TRBD1. There are 16 residues in the CDR3. J lost 1 base, V lost 4 bases, and 3 bases had no gene match. Germline CDR1 reads SGDLS; CDR2 reads YYNGEE. This CDR3 is CASSSGQGASGNTIYF. In DNA form, the CDR3 reads TGTGCCAGCAGCTCGGGACAGGGGGCTTCTGGAAACACCATATATTTT.

The V and J genes are TRBV19 and TRBJ1-1, with D perhaps matching TRBD1 (6 bases). V gave up 7 bases and J gave up 3 bases, with 18 bases separating them. In germline, CDR1 is LNHDA, CDR2 SQIVND (reference sequence). The CDR3 consists of 15 residues. For the CDR3, the DNA is TGTGCCAGTAACCACCTCACAGGGAAGGACACTGAAGCTTTCTTT. As protein: CASNHLTGKDTEAFF.

About this clone: The sample holds other DNA sequences that translate to the same CDR3. The chain joins TRBV2 to TRBJ1-5; 8 nucleotides align to TRBD1. The germline gives CDR1 SNHLY, CDR2 FYNNEI. The CDR3 extends over 15 amino acids. V dropped 6 bases and J dropped 2; count of bases not matched to a gene: 6. Written as DNA, the CDR3 is TGTGCCAGCAGCGCTCCGGGACAGGGCAATCAGCCCCAGCATTTT. As protein: CASSAPGQGNQPQHF.

V usage is TRBV5-1 and J usage is TRBJ1-4; perhaps TRBD1 as D (5 bases). CDR1 SGHRS and CDR2 YFSETQ come from the germline V gene. Trimming pared 2 bases from V and 8 bases from J, leaving 13 bases between. CDR3 size: 14 residues. CDR3 amino acids: CASSFGALGEKLFF. The CDR3 bases are TGCGCCAGCAGCTTTGGGGCGCTAGGGGAAAAACTGTTTTTT.

This chain joins TRBV12-3 or TRBV12-4 and TRBJ1-6, with D hard to call. V lost 3 bases to trimming and J lost 10 bases, with 7 bases between them. This CDR3 has 12 amino acids. CDR3 residues: CASSLSGSPLHF. The CDR3, as DNA: TGTGCCAGCAGTTTGTCCGGGTCACCCCTCCACTTT.

This clone appeared a few times. The chain uses TRBV11-2 and TRBJ1-2; 12 nucleotides line up with TRBD1. There are 15 residues in the CDR3. Germline CDR1 and CDR2: SGHAT and FQNNGV. The V segment lost 3 bases and the J segment 6 bases; nucleotides outside the gene matches: 5. The CDR3 loop is CASSLGTGGGDGYTF. The DNA for the CDR3 is TGTGCCAGCAGCTTGGGGACAGGGGGCGGCGATGGCTACACCTTC.

The gene calls are TRBV30 and TRBJ2-5; 11 bases align to TRBD2. Trimming cost V 4 bases and J 1 base; bases outside gene matches: 5. The CDR3 has 15 amino acids. The V gene's germline CDR1 is GTSNPN and CDR2 SVGIG (reference sequence). This CDR3 reads CAWIAGGGAQETQYF. The CDR3, as DNA: TGTGCCTGGATAGCGGGAGGGGGGGCCCAAGAGACCCAGTACTTC.

CDR3 DNA: TGCGCCAGCAGCTTGGCGCAGGGGAAAAACACCATATATTTT. It specifies CASSLAQGKNTIYF. The chain employs TRBV5-1 and TRBJ1-3; maybe TRBD1 (6 bases). This CDR3 has 14 residues. The germline gives CDR1 SGHRS, CDR2 YFSETQ. V was pared by 0 bases and J by 6 bases, with 10 bases between.

This chain connects TRBV28 to TRBJ2-6; maybe TRBD2 (5 bases). The CDR3 has 14 residues. V was cut by 3 bases and J by 11 bases, with 14 bases left in between. Per the germline V gene, CDR1 is MDHEN and CDR2 is SYDVKM. CDR3 coding DNA: TGTGCCAGCAGTTTTTCGGGGTCATCCCACGTCCTGACTTTC. Amino acids: CASSFSGSSHVLTF.